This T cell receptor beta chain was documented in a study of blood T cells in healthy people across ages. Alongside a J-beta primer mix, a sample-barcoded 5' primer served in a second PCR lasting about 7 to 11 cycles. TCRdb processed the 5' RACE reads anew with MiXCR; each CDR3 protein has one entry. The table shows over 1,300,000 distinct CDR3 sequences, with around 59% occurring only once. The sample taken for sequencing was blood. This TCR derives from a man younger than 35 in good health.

CDR3 in amino acids: CATSDFNQETQYF. For the CDR3, the DNA is TGTGCCACCAGTGATTTTAATCAAGAGACCCAGTACTTC. V usage is TRBV24-1 and J usage is TRBJ2-5, with D uncertain. Germline CDR1 and CDR2: KGHDR and SFDVKD. Trimming stripped 1 base from V and 2 bases from J, with 4 bases between. This CDR3 has 13 amino acids.